This T cell receptor (beta chain) stems from a study of PD-1 blockade in mismatch repair-deficient tumors. Study context: Enrolled about 2013-2016, patients had progressing, pretreated mismatch repair-deficient cancers of around 12 types. The study, taken as a whole, reports: Tumor-resident clones, often undetectable pretreatment in blood, expanded then contracted after pembrolizumab.

Germline values: CDR1 LNHDA, CDR2 SQIVND (reference sequence). With 3 bases removed from V and 0 bases from J, the gap between germline ends came to 12 bases. The CDR3 runs 17 residues. This clone came up once. The antigen is unknown. TCRdb's table, derived via immunoSEQ multiplex PCR, lists solely in-frame clones and lacks some. Altogether about 49,000 clones are present, around 77% being singletons, with the ten largest covering 2.5% to 4%. The TCR-sequenced patients were a few responders to pembrolizumab. The rearrangement joins TRBV19 to TRBJ2-6; the D gene could be TRBD1 or TRBD2 (5 bases each). The sample here was PBMCs, taken before pembrolizumab treatment. This sequence originates from an adult with mismatch repair-deficient cancer. Written as DNA, the CDR3 is TGTGCCAGTAGTATTGGGATGGGGACCTCTGGGGCCAACGTCCTGACTTTC. The encoded protein is CASSIGMGTSGANVLTF.